This T cell receptor (beta chain) was sequenced in a study of identical twins. This clonotype has a count of ten or more. Its antigen remains unknown. Deletions cut 1 base from V and 9 bases from J, with 13 bases between. Germline V gene lookup returns CDR1 MDHEN and CDR2 SYDVKM. There are 14 residues in the CDR3. Findings of the study overall: Out-of-frame TCR alpha sharing observed in monozygotic twins exceeded model estimates. Where beta out-of-frame sequences were concerned, excess twin sharing was weaker.

TCRdb re-called the 5' RACE reads with MiXCR, one entry per CDR3 protein. The repertoire holds a few hundred thousand distinct CDR3 sequences, with roughly a tenth as singletons. The J gene is TRBJ2-1, the V gene TRBV28; D possibly corresponds to TRBD2 (7 bases). This TCR was recovered from a man aged 50 or older in good health. Sequencing input: memory T cells sorted from blood. This CDR3 is CASSLYGGQGEQFF. As DNA, the CDR3 is TGTGCCAGCAGTTTATACGGGGGGCAAGGTGAGCAGTTCTTC.